Below, 31 T cell receptor beta chains from the same sample are listed, as sequenced in a study of identical twins (dated by TCRdb to about 2016). Libraries were prepared through 5' RACE. Sequencing used an Illumina HiSeq 2000. TCRdb itself trimmed the public reads at Q25 with fastp, ran MiXCR and retained productive beta chains. Records with the same CDR3 protein are collapsed into one entry carrying the most frequent genes and DNA. This sample has under 250,000 distinct CDR3 sequences in its table, and 7.5% of those were observed once. The leading ten clones occupy less than 2% of the sample. This sample was shared with a second study, whose subject was yellow fever vaccine responses in identical twins.

The sample was memory (CD45RO+) T cells sorted from blood. The sample's cell subset or site label, decoded: CD45RO+ enriched T cells. The receptors were gathered from a young woman in good health.

There are a few counts of this clonotype. This rearrangement joins TRBV5-1 to TRBJ2-5; D may match TRBD1 or TRBD2 (6 bases each). The V and J ends lost 5 bases and 0 bases respectively, with 14 bases between them. Germline lookup yields CDR1 SGHRS and CDR2 YFSETQ. CDR3 length equals 15 residues. The CDR3, as DNA: TGCGCCAGCAGTCTCTCCGGGGGCCACCAAGAGACCCAGTACTTC. Translating it yields CASSLSGGHQETQYF.

This clonotype was seen ten or more times. The CDR3 DNA is TGTGCCAGCAGTGAAGGGACAGGGGTCCAGCCCCAGCATTTT. Translation: CASSEGTGVQPQHF. The chain is built from TRBV6-1 and TRBJ1-5; TRBD1 agrees at 9 bases. Germline-derived CDR1 and CDR2 are MNHNS and SASEGT. The CDR3 is 14 residues long. Unmatched junction bases numbered 2, after V lost 1 base and J lost 7 bases.

This clonotype turned up a few times. The J gene is TRBJ1-5, the V gene TRBV6-5, with no clear D. This CDR3 is built from 15 residues. Germline-derived CDR1 and CDR2 are MNHEY and SVGAGI. Trimming took 0 bases from V and 5 from J, leaving 11 bases between them. The CDR3 coding sequence is TGTGCCAGCAGTTACTCGCCCGGTGGAGATCAGCCCCAGCATTTT. This gives the protein CASSYSPGGDQPQHF.

The chain recombines TRBV30 with TRBJ2-7, with D perhaps TRBD2 (5 bases). CDR3 length: 12 residues. Trimming took 0 bases from V and 3 from J, leaving 6 bases between them. Germline CDR1 GTSNPN, CDR2 SVGIG (reference sequence). The CDR3 region has the DNA TGTGCCTGGAGTGTAGGAGGCTACGAGCAGTACTTC. Residues: CAWSVGGYEQYF.

This clonotype was seen ten or more times. V and J are TRBV30 and TRBJ2-3; D gene uncertain. CDR3 length: 11 amino acids. CDR1 is GTSNPN and CDR2 is SVGIG in the germline V gene (reference sequence). Trimming took off 4 bases at V and 5 bases at J, with 7 bases between the two ends. The CDR3, as DNA: TGTGCCTGGAAGCATGGAGATACGCAGTATTTT. As protein: CAWKHGDTQYF.

This clonotype came up many times. The chain uses TRBV29-1 and TRBJ2-1; D may correspond to TRBD1 or TRBD2 (5 bases each). Trimming took 7 bases from V and 1 from J, leaving 11 bases between them. The CDR3 is 13 amino acids. Germline CDR1 reads SQVTM; CDR2 reads ANQGSEA. This CDR3 is CSAGGQSYNEQFF. The CDR3 DNA sequence: TGCAGCGCTGGGGGTCAATCCTACAATGAGCAGTTCTTC.

In this sample, this clonotype turned up a few times. The chain has TRBV12-3 or TRBV12-4 and TRBJ2-7, with 11 bases lining up with TRBD2. The CDR3 covers 17 residues. Losses at the gene ends were 5 bases for V and 5 bases for J; bases not matched to a gene: 14. For the CDR3, the DNA is TGTGCCAGCAGTCCCATAGGTTTAGCGGGGGGGCCCCACGAGCAGTACTTC. It translates to CASSPIGLAGGPHEQYF.

This clonotype was seen more than once but under ten times. The chain combines TRBV20-1 with TRBJ2-7; 7 nucleotides agree with TRBD1. Looked up from germline, CDR1 is DFQATT and CDR2 is SNEGSKA (reference sequence). The V and J ends lost 1 base and 7 bases, in that order; junction bases with no gene match: 10. CDR3 length: 14 residues. DNA for the CDR3: TGCAGTGCTAGAGGTGGACAGGCTTCTGTGGAGCAGTACTTC. It yields the protein CSARGGQASVEQYF.

This clonotype was counted only a few times. The rearrangement joins TRBV24-1 to TRBJ1-5, with D uncertain. Germline assignment: CDR1 KGHDR and CDR2 SFDVKD. The V gene lost 9 bases and the J gene lost 1 base, with 12 bases spanning the gap. The CDR3 runs 14 residues. The CDR3 nucleotides are TGTGCCACCTCAACCCCGGGGAGCAATCAGCCCCAGCATTTT. As protein: CATSTPGSNQPQHF.

This clonotype was recorded many times. The CDR3 nucleotides read TGTGCCAGCAGCCAAGAACACCTCTACGAGCAGTACTTC. Encoded protein: CASSQEHLYEQYF. The chain is built from TRBV4-2 and TRBJ2-7; D is ambiguous. Trimming removed 0 bases from V and 3 bases from J, with 6 bases in between. Germline V gives CDR1 LGHNA, CDR2 YNFKEQ. The CDR3 runs 13 residues.

The chain joins TRBV10-1 to TRBJ2-1; D ambiguous. V lost 8 bases and J 0 bases, leaving 14 bases between the germline ends. CDR1 is WNHNN, CDR2 SYGVQD, per germline (reference sequence). This CDR3 has 15 residues. CDR3: CASSRTESSYNEQFF. For the CDR3, the DNA is TGCGCCAGCTCGAGGACGGAGAGCTCCTACAATGAGCAGTTCTTC.

Ten or more counts support this clonotype. The chain is built from TRBV20-1 and TRBJ2-7, with D possibly matching TRBD2 (6 bases). Deletions cut 2 bases from V and 0 bases from J, with 11 bases between. This CDR3 comprises 14 residues. Per germline, CDR1 DFQATT and CDR2 SNEGSKA (reference sequence). The CDR3 loop is CSARKVGSSYEQYF. CDR3 in DNA: TGCAGTGCTAGAAAGGTCGGGAGCTCCTACGAGCAGTACTTC.

This clonotype was seen ten or more times. The gene calls are TRBV25-1 and TRBJ2-3, with D possibly TRBD1 on 5 matching bases. Trimming shortened V by 3 bases and J by 2 bases, and 18 bases separated the two germline ends. CDR1 is MGHDK and CDR2 is SYGVNS in the germline V gene. The CDR3 runs to 17 residues. CDR3 sequence (DNA): TGTGCCAGCAGTGATCTGGGCCAGGGCTCTAACACAGATACGCAGTATTTT. Protein sequence: CASSDLGQGSNTDTQYF.

This clonotype was detected many times. The J gene is TRBJ2-2, the V gene TRBV4-2, with D tentatively TRBD1 (6 bases). CDR3 length: 16 residues. Germline V lookup: CDR1 LGHNA, CDR2 YNFKEQ. V lost 4 bases to trimming and J lost 3 bases, with 15 bases between them. The CDR3 DNA is TGTGCCAGCAGCCCTGGCGGGCAGGGGTACACCGGGGAGCTGTTTTTT. Its translation: CASSPGGQGYTGELFF.

This clonotype has a handful of counts. This rearrangement joins TRBV28 to TRBJ2-6, with a tentative D call TRBD1 (6 bases). This CDR3 has 15 residues. V gave up 10 bases and J gave up 0 bases, with 13 bases separating them. CDR1 MDHEN and CDR2 SYDVKM come from the germline V gene. CDR3 bases: TGTGCCACAGGACAGAGAATCTCTGGGGCCAACGTCCTGACTTTC. Its protein is CATGQRISGANVLTF.

This clonotype has only a few counts. Likely a read error: the CDR3 ends without its conserved phenylalanine or tryptophan. No DNA is shown, since the ends of the CDR3 on it are uncertain; the CDR3 is the one TCRdb lists. The rearrangement uses TRBV7-9 and TRBJ2-5; TRBD1 was called by the table and not checked on the DNA. Germline V gene data show CDR1 as SEHNR and CDR2 as FQNEAQ (reference sequence). The CDR3 has 12 amino acids, counting both end residues. CDR3 sequence: CASSPAGGHLGV.

This chain connects TRBV28 to TRBJ2-7, with 11 bases identical to TRBD2. The CDR3 is made up of 14 amino acids. Trimming cost V 4 bases and J 6 bases; bases outside gene matches: 5. The germline V gene has CDR1 MDHEN and CDR2 SYDVKM. The CDR3 is CASSSVAGGGEQYF. CDR3 bases: TGTGCCAGCAGTTCTGTAGCGGGAGGGGGCGAGCAGTACTTC.

The chain couples TRBV30 to TRBJ2-2; D gene uncertain. The ends were cut back, 2 bases at V and 1 base at J, with 5 bases in the middle. The CDR3 totals 13 residues. CDR1 is GTSNPN and CDR2 is SVGIG in the germline V gene (reference sequence). This CDR3 reads CAWSKGNTGELFF. The CDR3 DNA follows: TGTGCCTGGAGTAAGGGGAACACCGGGGAGCTGTTTTTT.

The chain combines TRBV4-3 with TRBJ1-1; TRBD1 matches at 9 bases. Trimming removed 4 bases from V and 4 bases from J; junction bases left unmatched: 10. This CDR3 has 16 residues. CDR1 LGHNA and CDR2 YSLEER come from the germline V gene. Written as DNA, the CDR3 is TGCGCCAGCAGCCGCGTAGCCGGGACAGGGCCCACTGAAGCTTTCTTT. Its protein is CASSRVAGTGPTEAFF.

This clonotype has a handful of counts. The chain combines TRBV9 with TRBJ2-1; weak D call: TRBD2 (5 bases). This CDR3 has 13 residues. CDR1 and CDR2 (germline): SGDLS, YYNGEE. The V gene lost 3 bases and the J gene lost 9 bases, with 13 bases spanning the gap. CDR3 sequence (DNA): TGTGCCAGCAGCGCCCGGACTTTTAGTGAGCAGTTCTTC. Translated, it gives CASSARTFSEQFF.

This clonotype was observed a few times. The V and J genes are TRBV4-2 and TRBJ2-5, with a tentative D call TRBD1 (6 bases). Germline assignment: CDR1 LGHNA and CDR2 YNFKEQ. The V end was cut by 1 base, the J end by 9 bases, with 24 bases between. The CDR3 loop spans 17 amino acids. CDR3 region: CASSQALGAGAIRAQYF. The CDR3 bases are TGTGCCAGCAGCCAAGCTCTGGGGGCAGGGGCAATTAGGGCCCAGTACTTC.

This clonotype was found a few times. V and J are TRBV20-1 and TRBJ2-5; 8 bases map to TRBD2. The V gene end was trimmed by 1 base and the J gene end by 4 bases; junction bases not matched to a gene: 8. Looked up from germline, CDR1 is DFQATT and CDR2 is SNEGSKA (reference sequence). The CDR3 covers 15 residues. CDR3 protein: CSARAFGGGLETQYF. The CDR3 nucleotides read TGCAGTGCTAGAGCCTTCGGCGGGGGGTTAGAGACCCAGTACTTC.

This clonotype was picked up a small number of times. The chain couples TRBV20-1 to TRBJ2-1; possible D gene TRBD2, 6 bases. Looked up from germline, CDR1 is DFQATT and CDR2 is SNEGSKA (reference sequence). The CDR3 is 14 amino acids. V gave up 6 bases and J gave up 6 bases, with 18 bases separating them. CDR3 nucleotide sequence: TGCAGTGCCGAACGAAGACTAGGCTCCAATGAGCAGTTCTTC. This encodes CSAERRLGSNEQFF.

This clonotype was picked up a small number of times. The rearrangement links TRBV11-2 to TRBJ2-7; tentatively, D is TRBD1 or TRBD2 (5 bases each). V was clipped by 5 bases and J by 7 bases, with 21 bases between them. The CDR3 loop spans 15 amino acids. Germline V CDR1 and CDR2: SGHAT, FQNNGV. The CDR3 DNA follows: TGTGCCAGCAGCCGGCGTTGGGGGTCTCGCGAAGAGCAGTACTTC. Translation gives CASSRRWGSREEQYF.

This clonotype turned up a few times. V and J are TRBV28 and TRBJ1-4; 8 positions match TRBD1. The CDR3 has 19 amino acids. Germline-derived CDR1 and CDR2 are MDHEN and SYDVKM. The V and J ends lost 5 bases and 0 bases, in that order; junction bases with no gene match: 14. The CDR3 DNA follows: TGTGCCAGCAGTCGTAAAACATGGGACAGGATTGCAACTAATGAAAAACTGTTTTTT. The encoded protein is CASSRKTWDRIATNEKLFF.

This clonotype was detected ten times or more. The chain recombines TRBV29-1 with TRBJ1-5; 10 bases map to TRBD1. Losses at the gene ends were 4 bases for V and 4 bases for J; bases not matched to a gene: 1. Germline V gene sequence: CDR1 SQVTM, CDR2 ANQGSEA. CDR3 length: 13 residues. In DNA form, the CDR3 reads TGCAGCGTTGGGGGACAGGGGAATCAGCCCCAGCATTTT. Residues: CSVGGQGNQPQHF.

This clonotype has a count of ten or more. As DNA, the CDR3 is TGTGCCAGCAGTATACAGGGTGGCACAGATACGCAGTATTTT. The encoded protein is CASSIQGGTDTQYF. V gene TRBV28 combines with J gene TRBJ2-3; D perhaps matches TRBD1 (6 bases). The length of the CDR3 is 14 residues. V was trimmed by 5 bases and J by 1 base, leaving 10 bases between them. CDR1 and CDR2 (germline): MDHEN, SYDVKM.

The CDR3 DNA reads as TGCAGCGTTGACGACCAGTACACTGAAGCTTTCTTT. Its protein is CSVDDQYTEAFF. V is TRBV29-1 and J is TRBJ1-1; D call uncertain. V gave up 3 bases and J gave up 3 bases, with 8 bases separating them. Germline values: CDR1 SQVTM, CDR2 ANQGSEA. This CDR3 has 12 residues.

The chain is built from TRBV6-1 and TRBJ2-6; TRBD1 matches 7 bases. This CDR3 spans 15 amino acids. The germline CDR1 and CDR2 sequences are MNHNS and SASEGT. V lost 6 bases, J lost 2 bases, and 4 bases stayed unmatched. In DNA form, the CDR3 reads TGTGCCAGCAGAAGCGACAGGGCTGGGGCCAACGTCCTGACTTTC. Translating gives CASRSDRAGANVLTF.

This chain uses TRBV7-6 with TRBJ2-1, with D possibly called TRBD1 or TRBD2 (5 bases each). The germline CDR1 and CDR2 sequences are SGHVS and FNYEAQ. The CDR3 covers 13 residues. Trimming took 1 base from V and 7 from J, leaving 8 bases between them. The CDR3 nucleotides are TGTGCCAGCAGCTTAGGGGACGGGAATGAGCAGTTCTTC. It is translated as CASSLGDGNEQFF.

A few counts support this clonotype. The V call is TRBV10-3, the J call TRBJ2-1; no clear D gene. Looked up from germline, CDR1 is ENHRY and CDR2 is SYGVKD. Trimming left V 6 bases short and J 0 bases short, with 12 bases between. The CDR3 is 15 amino acids. Here the CDR3 reads CAIRAVRSSYNEQFF. The DNA of the CDR3 is TGTGCCATCAGGGCGGTGCGAAGCTCCTACAATGAGCAGTTCTTC.